This entry concerns a single TCR beta chain. The antigen remains undetermined. RNA in amounts of roughly 0.45 to 1 ug was reverse transcribed with random hexamers. TCRdb redid the calling of the immunoSEQ multiplex PCR reads with MiXCR, one entry per CDR3 protein. Of under 550,000 distinct CDR3 sequences listed, approximately 85% were seen once; the top ten hold approximately 0.12%. Peripheral blood CD8+ and CD4+ T cells were profiled by TCR beta sequencing. TEMRA cells underwent FACS enrichment and CD8+ and CD4+ T cells underwent negative isolation. The source of the sample is a study of CD8 T cells in Susac syndrome. General study points: TCR sequencing and HLA analysis covered a relatively small number of individuals.

Germline assignment: CDR1 MNHEY and CDR2 SVGAGI. V lost 0 bases, J lost 8 bases, and 7 bases stayed unmatched. CDR3 size: 15 residues. What was sequenced was CD8+ T cells from PBMCs. The V gene is TRBV6-5, the J gene TRBJ1-2, with 9 bases lining up with TRBD1. The sequence came from a human donor with multiple sclerosis. This chain's CDR3 is CASSYSAGTGKGYTF. The CDR3 nucleotides are TGTGCCAGCAGTTACTCAGCCGGGACAGGGAAAGGCTACACCTTC.